Reported below is one T cell receptor (beta chain). Antigen specificity is unknown. This sample was taken from a study of blood T cells in healthy people across ages. A J-beta primer mix and a sample-barcoded 5' primer were used in a second PCR of about 7 to 12 cycles. From the 5' RACE reads, TCRdb called clonotypes with MiXCR, one entry per CDR3 protein. Counted here are about 1.6 million distinct CDR3 sequences, around 36% occurring once; the ten biggest clones make up 10% to 12%. Study results and caveats: Changes in expanded clonotypes were possibly confounded, as the CMV status of donors was unknown. Naive T cell percentage strongly correlated with TCR beta diversity. No conclusive comparison of naive versus antigen-experienced cells was possible with unsorted PBMCs.

This CDR3 contains 15 residues. J lost 4 bases, V lost 4 bases, and 7 bases had no gene match. Germline CDR1 reads SGHRS; CDR2 reads YFSETQ. The V call is TRBV5-1, the J call TRBJ2-3; TRBD2 matches 9 bases. Input material: blood. The receptor was isolated from a woman between 25 and 40 years old in good health. For the CDR3, the DNA is TGCGCCAGCAGCGATGTAGCGGGAGCTTCAGATACGCAGTATTTT. It codes for CASSDVAGASDTQYF.